The 28 T cell receptor beta chains given below trace back to one sample, sequenced in a study of blood T cell repertoires in COVID-19. Using immunoSEQ multiplex PCR, the repertoire was profiled, and TCRdb retains in-frame clones only, with some absent. The sample holds 150,000 to 200,000 clones, 70% to 90% seen once. The sample taken for sequencing was peripheral blood. The receptors shown here come from a woman in her seventies with acute or convalescent COVID-19.

In its sample, this clone ranks as medium-sized. In DNA, the CDR3 is TGTGCCAGCAGCCAAGATGGAGCGGGAGGGCCCGACGAGCAGTACTTC. Protein: CASSQDGAGGPDEQYF. This rearrangement joins TRBV4-2 to TRBJ2-7; TRBD2 matches at 10 bases. There are 16 residues in the CDR3. The germline CDR1 and CDR2 sequences are LGHNA and YNFKEQ. J lost 5 bases, V lost 0 bases, and 7 bases had no gene match.

This sequence joins TRBV28 and TRBJ1-1; D not certain. Germline CDR1 reads MDHEN; CDR2 reads SYDVKM. Trimming pared 10 bases from V and 1 base from J, leaving 4 bases between. The CDR3 covers 10 residues. The CDR3 loop is CATKNTEAFF. CDR3 bases: TGTGCCACCAAGAACACTGAAGCTTTCTTT.

Comments on this clone: The sample contains more than one DNA sequence encoding this CDR3. The chain's CDR3 is CASSLRGATYNEQFF. The CDR3 coding sequence is TGTGCCAGCAGCTTAAGGGGCGCGACCTACAATGAGCAGTTCTTC. The chain carries TRBV11-2 and TRBJ2-1; perhaps TRBD1 as D (5 bases). CDR1 and CDR2 (germline): SGHAT, FQNNGV. CDR3 size: 15 residues. Trimming took off 2 bases at V and 2 bases at J, with 10 bases between the two ends.

CDR3 in DNA: TGTGCCAGCAGCTCCAGGGGGCGGAACCGCGAGCAGTACTTC. Protein sequence: CASSSRGRNREQYF. This chain joins TRBV7-8 and TRBJ2-7, with TRBD1 matching 8 bases. The CDR3 runs to 14 residues. Germline assignment: CDR1 SGHVS and CDR2 FQNEAQ. Trimming at V came to 4 bases and at J to 6 bases, leaving 8 bases not matched to a gene.

The chain employs TRBV4-2 and TRBJ2-3, with unresolved D. Germline CDR1 is LGHNA and CDR2 is YNFKEQ. V was shortened by 0 bases and J by 2 bases, with 12 bases between the two germline ends. CDR3 length equals 16 residues. The DNA of the CDR3 is TGTGCCAGCAGCCAAGATCGAGACACATTCACAGATACGCAGTATTTT. Translating gives CASSQDRDTFTDTQYF.

This clone was found a few times. The CDR3 is CAWSRTGNTEAFF. In DNA form, the CDR3 reads TGTGCCTGGAGTAGGACAGGTAACACTGAAGCTTTCTTT. The V gene is TRBV30, the J gene TRBJ1-1; 7 nucleotides match TRBD1. This CDR3 is 13 amino acids long. Germline CDR1 and CDR2: GTSNPN and SVGIG (reference sequence). After removal of 2 bases from V and 2 bases from J, the junction contained 2 bases not matched to a gene.

V gene TRBV29-1 combines with J gene TRBJ1-1; D ambiguous. V was cut by 7 bases and J by 0 bases, with 18 bases left in between. The CDR3 contains 15 residues. The germline gives CDR1 SQVTM, CDR2 ANQGSEA. The CDR3 nucleotides read TGCAGCGGACACCGGGAGACTTACATGAACACTGAAGCTTTCTTT. It specifies CSGHRETYMNTEAFF.

The chain is built from TRBV6-5 and TRBJ2-7; perhaps TRBD1 as D (6 bases). Germline CDR1 reads MNHEY; CDR2 reads SVGAGI. Trimming left V 8 bases short and J 5 bases short, with 13 bases between. The CDR3 length is 12 residues. This CDR3 reads CASQGLRDEQYF. CDR3 in DNA: TGTGCCAGCCAGGGGCTGAGGGACGAGCAGTACTTC.

The chain combines TRBV29-1 with TRBJ2-1, with D maybe TRBD2 (7 bases). Trimming shortened V by 5 bases and J by 10 bases, and 15 bases separated the two germline ends. This CDR3 is 12 amino acids long. The germline V gene has CDR1 SQVTM and CDR2 ANQGSEA. The CDR3 spells CSVRHGGQEQFF. The CDR3 DNA reads as TGCAGCGTTCGCCACGGGGGGCAGGAGCAGTTCTTC.

V gene TRBV5-1 combines with J gene TRBJ1-4; D possibly corresponds to TRBD1 (6 bases). There are 17 residues in the CDR3. With 0 bases removed from V and 8 bases from J, the gap between germline ends came to 20 bases. CDR1 and CDR2 from the germline V gene are SGHRS and YFSETQ. The chain's CDR3 is CASSLGDRPFGSEKLFF. CDR3 coding DNA: TGCGCCAGCAGCTTGGGAGACAGGCCCTTCGGATCGGAAAAACTGTTTTTT.

The gene calls are TRBV6-1 and TRBJ2-2; 10 bases agree with TRBD1. Trimming at V came to 3 bases and at J to 6 bases, leaving 4 bases not matched to a gene. This CDR3 is 15 amino acids long. Germline CDR1 reads MNHNS; CDR2 reads SASEGT. CDR3 DNA sequence: TGTGCCAGCAGTGAGCCGGGACAGGGGTCCGGGGAGCTGTTTTTT. Its protein is CASSEPGQGSGELFF.

This clone appeared a single time. V usage is TRBV7-9 and J usage is TRBJ1-1; a weak D match, TRBD1 (6 bases). The CDR3 consists of 14 residues. Germline V lookup: CDR1 SEHNR, CDR2 FQNEAQ (reference sequence). V was cut by 3 bases and J by 1 base, with 9 bases left in between. CDR3 protein: CASSLDSQNTEAFF. The CDR3, as DNA: TGTGCCAGCAGCTTGGACAGCCAGAACACTGAAGCTTTCTTT.

This chain links TRBV19 with TRBJ2-3, with TRBD2 matching over 11 bases. Germline CDR1 is LNHDA and CDR2 is SQIVND (reference sequence). The J segment lost 4 bases and the V segment lost 6 bases, leaving 12 bases of the junction unmatched. The CDR3 is made up of 17 amino acids. In DNA form, the CDR3 reads TGTGCCAGTAGCCTCCTAACTAGCGGGAGATCCCCAGATACGCAGTATTTT. Its protein is CASSLLTSGRSPDTQYF.

V is TRBV9 and J is TRBJ2-7; D remains unclear. The germline V gene has CDR1 SGDLS and CDR2 YYNGEE. Between the trimmed V and J ends, which lost 0 bases and 7 bases, there was a span of 5 bases. The CDR3 runs 11 residues. The DNA of the CDR3 is TGTGCCAGCAGCGTAGTTGCGGAGCAGTACTTC. This gives the protein CASSVVAEQYF.

V gene TRBV28 combines with J gene TRBJ2-5, with TRBD2 matching over 9 bases. Trimming removed 2 bases from V and 5 bases from J; junction bases left unmatched: 9. The CDR3 runs to 16 residues. Per germline, CDR1 MDHEN and CDR2 SYDVKM. CDR3 loop: CASSLVAGGPGETQYF. The CDR3 nucleotides are TGTGCCAGCAGTTTAGTCGCGGGAGGGCCGGGTGAGACCCAGTACTTC.

This sequence joins TRBV6-5 and TRBJ1-4, with 10 bases matching TRBD1. This CDR3 spans 14 amino acids. Trimming at V came to 6 bases and at J to 8 bases, leaving 6 bases not matched to a gene. Germline V lookup: CDR1 MNHEY, CDR2 SVGAGI. CDR3 amino acids: CASRRQGAGEKLFF. As DNA, the CDR3 is TGTGCCAGCAGAAGACAGGGGGCTGGGGAAAAACTGTTTTTT.

The chain uses TRBV6-5 and TRBJ1-1, with TRBD1 as a possible D gene (6 bases). The CDR3 loop spans 14 amino acids. Germline assignment: CDR1 MNHEY and CDR2 SVGAGI. The V gene lost 6 bases and the J gene lost 0 bases, with 11 bases spanning the gap. CDR3 region: CASRWTVMNTEAFF. In DNA form, the CDR3 reads TGTGCCAGCAGGTGGACAGTAATGAACACTGAAGCTTTCTTT.

The chain combines TRBV28 with TRBJ1-5, with a tentative D call TRBD1 (5 bases). The CDR3 totals 13 residues. Trimming stripped 10 bases from V and 6 bases from J, with 16 bases between. Germline CDR1 and CDR2: MDHEN and SYDVKM. CDR3 sequence (DNA): TGTGCCACTGAACGGGGGGTCTCTCAGCCCCAGCATTTT. Its protein is CATERGVSQPQHF.

The chain joins TRBV11-2 to TRBJ1-5; D is undetermined. V lost 0 bases and J lost 7, with 10 bases in between. Germline CDR1 SGHAT, CDR2 FQNNGV. The CDR3 is 14 amino acids. CDR3 bases: TGTGCCAGCAGCTTAGAGCCTAGCGGGCAGCCCCAGCATTTT. It translates to CASSLEPSGQPQHF.

The rearrangement uses TRBV5-4 and TRBJ2-3; 8 nucleotides align to TRBD2. This CDR3 has 15 amino acids. Unmatched junction bases numbered 8, after V lost 5 bases and J lost 3 bases. Germline V lookup: CDR1 SGHNT, CDR2 YYREEE (reference sequence). The CDR3 loop reads CASSSPGGGTDTQYF. CDR3 coding DNA: TGTGCCAGCAGTTCCCCCGGCGGGGGGACAGATACGCAGTATTTT.

This clone was observed a few times. This rearrangement joins TRBV5-5 to TRBJ1-2, with TRBD1 matching 8 bases. Germline CDR1 and CDR2: SGHKS and YYEKEE (reference sequence). The length of the CDR3 is 14 residues. V trimming: 2 bases; J trimming: 4 bases; junction bases outside the gene matches: 4. CDR3 residues: CASSLGQGTYGYTF. Written as DNA, the CDR3 is TGTGCCAGCAGCTTAGGACAGGGAACCTATGGCTACACCTTC.

A single count supports this clone. This chain links TRBV5-1 with TRBJ2-3; the match to TRBD1 covers 8 bases. The CDR3 has 16 residues. The germline V gene encodes CDR1 SGHRS and CDR2 YFSETQ. Trimming at V came to 2 bases and at J to 1 base, leaving 6 bases not matched to a gene. The CDR3 coding sequence is TGCGCCAGCAGCTTCGACAGGGGTATTGGCACAGATACGCAGTATTTT. Protein: CASSFDRGIGTDTQYF.

This clone was observed a single time. This sequence joins TRBV6-5 and TRBJ2-7, with TRBD2 identical over 7 bases. The germline CDR1 and CDR2 sequences are MNHEY and SVGAGI. With V trimmed by 6 bases and J by 3 bases, 8 bases remained unmatched. There are 14 residues in the CDR3. The CDR3 sequence is CASSSSGLLYEQYF. The CDR3 DNA reads as TGTGCCAGCAGCTCTAGCGGTCTCCTCTACGAGCAGTACTTC.

The chain links TRBV19 to TRBJ1-2; unclear D gene. The CDR3 has 15 residues. Trimming took 3 bases from V and 0 from J, leaving 11 bases between them. Germline V gives CDR1 LNHDA, CDR2 SQIVND (reference sequence). CDR3 protein: CASSMPRGSNYGYTF. CDR3 nucleotide sequence: TGTGCCAGTAGTATGCCCCGGGGATCTAACTATGGCTACACCTTC.

V gene TRBV5-1 combines with J gene TRBJ1-2; 7 bases are a match to TRBD1. With V trimmed by 2 bases and J by 0 bases, 7 bases remained unmatched. Germline values: CDR1 SGHRS, CDR2 YFSETQ. The CDR3 is 16 amino acids. As DNA, the CDR3 is TGCGCCAGCAGCTTAGGGACAGTCCCCTCTAACTATGGCTACACCTTC. Amino acid sequence: CASSLGTVPSNYGYTF.

The chain is built from TRBV24-1 and TRBJ2-1; TRBD2 matches 12 bases. V lost 2 bases to trimming and J lost 6 bases; unmatched junction nucleotides: 13. The CDR3 sequence is 19 residues long. CDR1 KGHDR and CDR2 SFDVKD come from the germline V gene. The CDR3 spells CATSDSRPRLAGGFNEQFF. In nucleotides, the CDR3 is TGTGCCACCAGTGATTCCCGCCCCCGGCTAGCGGGAGGGTTCAATGAGCAGTTCTTC.

V gene TRBV9 combines with J gene TRBJ1-1, with 7 bases identical to TRBD1. Trimming cost V 1 base and J 8 bases; bases outside gene matches: 11. Germline assignment: CDR1 SGDLS and CDR2 YYNGEE. This CDR3 region has 15 residues. Written as DNA, the CDR3 is TGTGCCAGCAGCGTATCCGGGACAGCCCCTACCGAAGCTTTCTTT. This sequence encodes CASSVSGTAPTEAFF. Filled out from reference TRBV9 and TRBJ1-1, the complete variable domain reads DSGVTQTPKHLITATGQRVTLRCSPRSGDLSVYWYQQSLDQGLQFLIQYYNGEERAKGNILERFSAQQFPDLHSELNLSSLELGDSALYFCASSVSGTAPTEAFFGQGTRLTVV.

This clone was counted only a few times. CDR3 sequence (DNA): TGTGCCAGCGGGCACCTTTCCTACAATGAGCAGTTCTTC. Its protein is CASGHLSYNEQFF. The V gene is TRBV3-1 (or the pseudogene TRBV3-2), the J gene TRBJ2-1; no definite D call. V shed 8 bases and J shed 1 base, with 9 bases lying between them. Per germline, CDR1 LGHDT and CDR2 YNNKEL (reference sequence). The CDR3 is made up of 13 amino acids.